This is a list of T cell receptor beta chains from one sample in a study of PD-1 blockade in classical Hodgkin lymphoma. Method: immunoSEQ multiplex PCR; TCRdb's copy keeps in-frame clones and lacks some. This table holds 25,000 to 35,000 clones, about 88% found once. The material sequenced was CD4+ T cells from blood. These receptors all stem from a human donor with classical Hodgkin lymphoma. The CDR3 runs from the conserved cysteine through the conserved F or W. The D gene is left open where the match is weak. Some rows have no size entry. The others give once, few or many, or a class for an expanded clone.

V gene,clone size,J gene,D gene,CDR3 DNA,CDR3 protein
TRBV10-3,-,TRBJ2-1,TRBD2,TGTGCCATCAGTGAGTCGAGCGGGAGCTCCTACAATGAGCAGTTCTTC,CAISESSGSSYNEQFF
TRBV5-1,few,TRBJ1-5,-,TGCGCCAGCAGCCCCGACAGGAGCAATCAGCCCCAGCATTTT,CASSPDRSNQPQHF
TRBV6-5,-,TRBJ1-2,-,TGTGCCAGCTGGGTCACCGGTGGCTACACCTTC,CASWVTGGYTF
TRBV7-9,-,TRBJ1-1,-,TGTGCCAGCAGCTTAGGGACACAGCAGAGGGCCGAAGCTTTCTTT,CASSLGTQQRAEAFF
TRBV9,-,TRBJ1-2,-,TGTGCCAGCAGCGCGGGACCGATCCCTGGTGGCTATGGCTACACCTTC,CASSAGPIPGGYGYTF
TRBV6-1,-,TRBJ2-7,-,TGTGCCAGCAGTGGGAACAGGGCAGCTTACGAGCAGTACTTC,CASSGNRAAYEQYF
TRBV5-4,-,TRBJ2-7,TRBD1,TGTGCCAGCAGCACCAAAAGTGGGAGACAGGGAATCTACGAGCAGTACTTC,CASSTKSGRQGIYEQYF
TRBV9,-,TRBJ2-2,-,TGTGCCAGCAGCGCCGCGAACACCGGGGAGCTGTTTTTT,CASSAANTGELFF
TRBV29-1,once,TRBJ2-7,TRBD1,TGCAGCGTTGGGACAGGGTCCGGGGAGCAGTACTTC,CSVGTGSGEQYF
TRBV19,once,TRBJ2-1,TRBD2,TGTGCCAGTAGTATGGGACTAGCGGGATCGCGGGAGCAGTTCTTC,CASSMGLAGSREQFF
TRBV19,-,TRBJ1-4,-,TGTGCCAGTAGTGAGACCGAAACAACTAATGAAAAACTGTTTTTT,CASSETETTNEKLFF
TRBV4-1,-,TRBJ1-2,-,TGCGCCAGCAGCCAAGATCGCGACCGGGCGGGAGGCTACACCTTC,CASSQDRDRAGGYTF
TRBV5-1,-,TRBJ1-2,TRBD1,TGCGCCAGCGTGGCGACCGGGACAGGGGGCGACGGCTACACCTTC,CASVATGTGGDGYTF
TRBV2,once,TRBJ2-1,-,TGTGCCAGCAGACCCATGGGACTTGCCACAGACGAGCAGTTCTTC,CASRPMGLATDEQFF
TRBV30,-,TRBJ1-2,-,TGTGCCTGGGGGGTGAGTGGCTACACCTTC,CAWGVSGYTF
TRBV28,-,TRBJ1-1,-,TGTGCCAGCAGTTTAAACGGGGGGATCACTGAAGCTTTCTTT,CASSLNGGITEAFF
TRBV6-1,-,TRBJ1-3,-,TGTGCCAGCAGTGAAGGGGCAGGCGGAAACACCATATATTTT,CASSEGAGGNTIYF
TRBV27,once,TRBJ1-4,TRBD1,TGTGCCAGCAGTCCAGGGGGCTTAGTTGAAAAACTGTTTTTT,CASSPGGLVEKLFF
TRBV5-6,-,TRBJ2-5,-,TGTGCCAGCAGCGGGGGGCAGGGATTTGGTCTCGAGACCCAGTACTTC,CASSGGQGFGLETQYF
TRBV5-1,-,TRBJ2-3,-,TGCGCCAGCAGCTCCCGCCTCACAGATACGCAGTATTTT,CASSSRLTDTQYF
TRBV7-6,-,TRBJ2-7,TRBD1,TGTGCCAGCAGCCCCGGCGTCGGGACAGGAGGAAGGGAGCAGTACTTC,CASSPGVGTGGREQYF
TRBV28,-,TRBJ1-4,-,TGTGCCAGCAGCCTCAATGAAAAACTGTTTTTT,CASSLNEKLFF
TRBV5-1,-,TRBJ2-3,-,TGCGCCAGCAGCCCCGCTAGCGTAACTAGCACAGATACGCAGTATTTT,CASSPASVTSTDTQYF
TRBV5-1,-,TRBJ2-2,-,TGCGCCAGCAGCTTAGAACAGATCGGGGCCGGGGAGCTGTTTTTT,CASSLEQIGAGELFF
TRBV2,-,TRBJ1-2,TRBD1,TGTGCCAGCACTTGGACAGGGCCTACCTATGGCTACACCTTC,CASTWTGPTYGYTF
TRBV6-6,-,TRBJ2-3,-,TGTGCCAGCAGTTACGGGCTAGCAACAGATACGCAGTATTTT,CASSYGLATDTQYF
TRBV6-1,-,TRBJ1-5,-,TGTGCCAGCAGTTTATTCACCGGCAATCAGCCCCAGCATTTT,CASSLFTGNQPQHF
TRBV13,-,TRBJ2-2,-,TGTGCCAGCAGCCAACGAGGCGGGGAGCTGTTTTTT,CASSQRGGELFF
TRBV10-3,-,TRBJ2-1,TRBD1,TGTGCCATCAGTGTGGGACAGGGAGACAACAATGAGCAGTTCTTC,CAISVGQGDNNEQFF
TRBV10-3,-,TRBJ2-2,TRBD2,TGTGCCATACAGCGGGAGGGATCCGGGGAGCTGTTTTTT,CAIQREGSGELFF
TRBV5-1,-,TRBJ2-7,-,TGCGCCAGCAGCCCGACTGCAAACTCCTACGAGCAGTACTTC,CASSPTANSYEQYF
TRBV5-1,-,TRBJ1-2,-,TGCGCCAGCAGCTTGTCTCGGGAATGGGTCTATGGCTACACCTTC,CASSLSREWVYGYTF
TRBV5-6,-,TRBJ1-1,-,TGTGCCAGCAGCTTGGCGGCGGACACTGAAGCTTTCTTT,CASSLAADTEAFF
TRBV7-6,-,TRBJ1-4,-,TGTGCCAGCAGCCCCCTCCCAGGGGAAAAACTGTTTTTT,CASSPLPGEKLFF
TRBV28,once,TRBJ2-1,-,TGTGCCAGCAGCCTCCCTGAGAACAATGAGCAGTTCTTC,CASSLPENNEQFF
TRBV11-2,-,TRBJ1-2,-,TGTGCCAGCAGCTTAGGGACGGCTACCTTC,CASSLGTATF
TRBV28,-,TRBJ2-2,-,TGTGCCAGCGTAACCTACACCGGGGAGCTGTTTTTT,CASVTYTGELFF
TRBV6-1,few,TRBJ1-5,TRBD1,TGTGCCAGCAGGGTCGGAGCAGGGGGCAGTCAGCCCCAGCATTTT,CASRVGAGGSQPQHF
TRBV9,once,TRBJ2-2,-,TGTGCCAGCAGCGTCGGGGGATCCCCCGGGGAGCTGTTTTTT,CASSVGGSPGELFF
TRBV10-2,-,TRBJ2-1,TRBD1,TGCGCCAGCAGATTTGACAGGGGGTCTGAGCAGTTCTTC,CASRFDRGSEQFF
TRBV11-3,-,TRBJ1-3,-,TGTGCCAGCAGCTTAGTTTCCGGGACCATATATTTT,CASSLVSGTIYF
TRBV28,-,TRBJ1-1,-,TGTGCCAGCAGTTTGTCTAACACTGAAGCTTTCTTT,CASSLSNTEAFF
TRBV9,-,TRBJ2-5,-,TGTGCCAGCAGCTCGAGAGCGGCGGAGACCCAGTACTTC,CASSSRAAETQYF
TRBV9,-,TRBJ2-5,TRBD1,TGTGCCAGCAGCCCCGGGACAGGGGAAGAGACCCAGTACTTC,CASSPGTGEETQYF
TRBV28,-,TRBJ1-1,-,TGTGCCAGCAGAGGACAGACTATGAACACTGAAGCTTTCTTT,CASRGQTMNTEAFF
TRBV5-4,-,TRBJ2-3,TRBD2,TGTGCCAGCAGCGCCACTAGCGGGAGGGCCACAGATACGCAGTATTTT,CASSATSGRATDTQYF
TRBV5-1,-,TRBJ1-4,-,TGCGCCAGCAGCTTGGCGCCGACAGCAACTAATGAAAAACTGTTTTTT,CASSLAPTATNEKLFF
TRBV11-3,-,TRBJ1-6,-,TGTGCCAGCAGCTTAGGCAGCGTCAATTCACCCCTCCACTTT,CASSLGSVNSPLHF
TRBV6-5,-,TRBJ2-3,-,TGTGCCAGCAGTTACCGACAGGGCACAGATACGCAGTATTTT,CASSYRQGTDTQYF
TRBV10-3,-,TRBJ1-2,-,TGTGCCATCAGTGACTCTTCACTTCGGTTTAACTATGGCTACACCTTC,CAISDSSLRFNYGYTF
TRBV4-1,-,TRBJ1-2,TRBD1,TGCGCCAGCAGCCAAGAAACAGGGGCAGGGGGTTTCTATGGCTACACCTTC,CASSQETGAGGFYGYTF
TRBV21-1,-,TRBJ2-5,-,TGTGCCAGCAGCATATGGACTAAGACTAGCGGGAGTACGAAGACCCAGTACTTC,CASSIWTKTSGSTKTQYF
TRBV18,-,TRBJ2-1,TRBD2,TGTGCCAGCCCACCACCTTCACTAGCGGTACGAAATGAGCAGTTCTTC,CASPPPSLAVRNEQFF
TRBV6-1,-,TRBJ2-2,-,TGTGCCAGCAGTGGCCGCAGTCTGAACACCGGGGAGCTGTTTTTT,CASSGRSLNTGELFF
TRBV4-1,-,TRBJ2-3,-,TGCGCCAGCAGCCAGATATTCACAGATACGCAGTATTTT,CASSQIFTDTQYF